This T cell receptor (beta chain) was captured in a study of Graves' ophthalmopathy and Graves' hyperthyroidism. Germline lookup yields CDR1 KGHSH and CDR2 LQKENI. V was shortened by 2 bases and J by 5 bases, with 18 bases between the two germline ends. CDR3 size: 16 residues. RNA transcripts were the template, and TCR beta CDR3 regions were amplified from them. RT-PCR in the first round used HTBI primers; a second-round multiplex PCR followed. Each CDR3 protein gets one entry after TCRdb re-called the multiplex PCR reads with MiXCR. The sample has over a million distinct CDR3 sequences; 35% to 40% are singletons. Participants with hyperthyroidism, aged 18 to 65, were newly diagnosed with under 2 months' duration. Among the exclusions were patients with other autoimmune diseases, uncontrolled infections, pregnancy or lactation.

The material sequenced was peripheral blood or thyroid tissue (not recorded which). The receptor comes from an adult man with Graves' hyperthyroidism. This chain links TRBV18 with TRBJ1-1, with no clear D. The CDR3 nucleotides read TGTGCCAGCTCACCAAGTCAAGGGCGCATAGGGACTGAAGCTTTCTTT. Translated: CASSPSQGRIGTEAFF.